The present T cell receptor (beta chain) was sequenced within a study of beta chain features in type 1 diabetes. Regarding the study as a whole: Moderately but significantly shorter TCRB CDR3s were found in Type 1 diabetes patients in all four CD4+ subsets. Naive, central memory and regulatory TCRB repertoires appeared more similar among patients than healthy donors.

Since all of the isolated RNA was reverse transcribed, expressed TCRB transcripts were what got sequenced. This table comes from immunoSEQ multiplex PCR, and its TCRdb copy is limited to in-frame clones, with some not included. The sample has tens of thousands of clones, 68% seen once; the top ten hold 1.1%. The V gene's germline CDR1 is MGHDK and CDR2 SYGVNS. V was clipped by 3 bases and J by 7 bases; unmatched bases: 9. CDR3 length: 16 amino acids. Worth noting for this clone: As yet, its antigen is unknown.

Only one heparinised blood draw was taken per donor, and its volume averaged around 100 mL. Cell sorting via CD45RO/CCR7/CD25/CD127/CD95/CD27 was performed to obtain CD4+ naive, central memory, regulatory and stem cell-like memory cells. Purity above 95% was achieved in all sorted populations. The receptor was isolated from a woman between 35 and 50 years old with type 1 diabetes. Specimen: stem cell memory CD4+ T cells from blood. The V call is TRBV25-1, the J call TRBJ2-4; 10 nucleotides agree with TRBD2. CDR3 nucleotide sequence: TGTGCCAGCAGTGAGCCGCTAGCGGGAGCAGGGAACATTCAGTACTTC. Protein sequence: CASSEPLAGAGNIQYF.